This TCR beta chain was captured in a study of T cell clonotyping in hematopoietic cell transplantation (dated by TCRdb to the early 2020s). Regarding the complete study: Pretransplant recipient samples were obtained after cytoreduction. Recruitment of patients was conducted between September 2015 and January 2017, and follow-up was continued until September 2020 or death. A total of roughly 150 blood samples were collected in the study from around 40 consecutive transplant recipients and their related donors.

Results the study describes overall, beyond this receptor: Recipient TCR diversity fell after transplant, with pathologically expanded clonotypes rising progressively from day 30 to day 180. Only a small fraction of recipient repertoires overlapped donor repertoires, with over 97% appearing de novo at the given depth. Sample size was limited, and cells were not sorted, so CD4 and CD8 repertoire contributions could not be separated. Donor and pretransplant recipient Inverse Simpson Index values predicted broader posttransplant TCR repertoire diversity.

In the case of this clone: What antigen it recognizes has not been identified. No base quality information exists; no much larger clone differs at one position.

The immunoSEQ assay, a bias-controlled multiplex PCR using V- and J-specific primers, was used to amplify TCR beta CDR3 regions from genomic DNA. In a second PCR step, a proprietary barcode and Illumina adapter sequences were attached to the CDR3 amplicons. An Illumina MiSeq instrument was used to sequence the CDR3 libraries. The study's own analysis went as follows. Export and quality control were done with immunoSEQ Analyzer 3.0, while downstream analyses used R Bioconductor and Immunarch. Only productive rearrangements in the normalized downsampled data set went into calculating the repertoire metrics. Pathologically expanded clonotypes were defined as those larger than 5 templates in the normalized cohort. The Inverse Simpson Index was used to measure repertoire diversity. To capture all clonotypes, CMV-specificity analyses were performed on the non-normalized data set. TCRdb obtained this table from immuneACCESS and retained in-frame rearrangements with V and J assigned. These tables miss some clones; where compared with another copy, unresolved V genes account for less than half of the shortfall, and the remainder is unexplained. The DNA was the basis for D and trimming; V, J and clone size are from that table. Across this sample there are about 10,000 clones, with more than 85% seen only once. Of the sample, 13% is held by the ten largest clones.

The CDR3, cysteine through phenylalanine, is 16 amino acids long. The read is trimmed to its CDR3 DNA, 48 bases read in frame from base 1. V is pared back by 4 bases and J by 2 bases, with 17 bases lying between the germline termini. CDR1 and CDR2, looked up from the germline V gene, are SGHTS and YDEGEE. Reading the label with the study, this specimen's time point is: recipient sample about 28 days before transplant, after cytoreduction. Recipient blood was collected about 28 days before transplant and at days 30, 100 and 180 after transplant. Nuclei Lysis Solution was used to extract genomic DNA from fresh or cryopreserved unfractionated peripheral blood mononuclear cells.

The TCR was taken from a woman in her forties with acute myeloid leukemia. Some clones in this sample may be carry-over from other donors' samples. The specimen comprised peripheral blood mononuclear cells, sampled before stem cell transplant. The chain is encoded by TRBV5-8 joined to TRBJ2-3; the D gene is perhaps TRBD2, on 5 matching bases. In nucleotide form, the sequence is TGTGCCAGCAGCCGTCGGGGATTAGAGAACACAGATACGCAGTATTTT. This sequence encodes CASSRRGLENTDTQYF.